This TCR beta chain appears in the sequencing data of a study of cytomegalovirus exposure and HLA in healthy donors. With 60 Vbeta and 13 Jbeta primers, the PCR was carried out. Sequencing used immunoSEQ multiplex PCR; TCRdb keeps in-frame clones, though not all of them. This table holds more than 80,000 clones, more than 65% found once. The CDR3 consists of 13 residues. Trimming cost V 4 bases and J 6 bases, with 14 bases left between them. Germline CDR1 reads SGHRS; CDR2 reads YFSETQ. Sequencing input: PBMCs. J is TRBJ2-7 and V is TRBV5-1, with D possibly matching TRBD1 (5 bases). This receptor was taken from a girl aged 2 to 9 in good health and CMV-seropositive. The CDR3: CASSPTRTSEQYF. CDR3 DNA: TGCGCCAGCAGCCCTACTCGGACATCCGAGCAGTACTTC.